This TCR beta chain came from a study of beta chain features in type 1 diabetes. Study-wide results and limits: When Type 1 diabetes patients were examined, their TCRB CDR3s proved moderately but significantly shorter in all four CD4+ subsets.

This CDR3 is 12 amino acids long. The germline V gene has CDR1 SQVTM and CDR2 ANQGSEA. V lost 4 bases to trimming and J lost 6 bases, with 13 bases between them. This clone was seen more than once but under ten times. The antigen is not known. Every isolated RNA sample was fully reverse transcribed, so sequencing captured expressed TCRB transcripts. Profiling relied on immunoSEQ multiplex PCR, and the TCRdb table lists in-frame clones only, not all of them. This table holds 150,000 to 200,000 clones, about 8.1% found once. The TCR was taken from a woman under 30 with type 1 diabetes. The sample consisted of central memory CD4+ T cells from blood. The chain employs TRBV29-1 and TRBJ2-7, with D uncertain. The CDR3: CSVAYEIREQYF. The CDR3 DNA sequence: TGCAGCGTTGCATACGAGATCCGCGAGCAGTACTTC.